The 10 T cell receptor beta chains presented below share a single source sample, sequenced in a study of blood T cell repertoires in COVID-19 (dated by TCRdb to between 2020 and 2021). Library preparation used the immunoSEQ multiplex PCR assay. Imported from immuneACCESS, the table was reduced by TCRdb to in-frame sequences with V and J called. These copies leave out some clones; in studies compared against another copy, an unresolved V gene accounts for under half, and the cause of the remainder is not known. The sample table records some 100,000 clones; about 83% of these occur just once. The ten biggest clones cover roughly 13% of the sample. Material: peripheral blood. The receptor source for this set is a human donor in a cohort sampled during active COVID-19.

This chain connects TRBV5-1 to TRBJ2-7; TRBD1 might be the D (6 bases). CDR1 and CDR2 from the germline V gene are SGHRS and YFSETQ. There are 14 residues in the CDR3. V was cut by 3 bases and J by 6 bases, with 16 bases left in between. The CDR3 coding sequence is TGCGCCAGCAGCTACGAAGGACAGAGCACCGAGCAGTACTTC. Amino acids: CASSYEGQSTEQYF.

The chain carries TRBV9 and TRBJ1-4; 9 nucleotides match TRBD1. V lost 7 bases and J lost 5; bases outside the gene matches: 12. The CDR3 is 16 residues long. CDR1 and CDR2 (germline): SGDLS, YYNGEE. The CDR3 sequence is CASAENGQGKNEKLFF. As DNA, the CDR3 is TGTGCCAGCGCCGAGAACGGACAGGGGAAGAATGAAAAACTGTTTTTT.

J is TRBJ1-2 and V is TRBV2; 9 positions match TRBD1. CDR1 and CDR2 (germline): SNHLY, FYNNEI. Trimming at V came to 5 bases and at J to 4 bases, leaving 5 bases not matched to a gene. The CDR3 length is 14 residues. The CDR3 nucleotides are TGTGCCAGCAGTTCTACAGGGGGCGCCTATGGCTACACCTTC. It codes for CASSSTGGAYGYTF.

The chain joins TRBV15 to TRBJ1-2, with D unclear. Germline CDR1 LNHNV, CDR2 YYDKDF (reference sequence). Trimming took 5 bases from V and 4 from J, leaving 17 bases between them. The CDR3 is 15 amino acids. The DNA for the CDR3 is TGTGCCACCAGCCTAGATACCCCAGTGCGCTATGGCTACACCTTC. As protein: CATSLDTPVRYGYTF.

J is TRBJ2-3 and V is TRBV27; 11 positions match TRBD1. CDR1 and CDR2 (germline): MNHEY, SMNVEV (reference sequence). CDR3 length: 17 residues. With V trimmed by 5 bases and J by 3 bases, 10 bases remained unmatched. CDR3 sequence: CASSGRTGGLWTDTQYF. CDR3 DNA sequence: TGTGCCAGCAGTGGGCGGACAGGGGGCTTATGGACAGATACGCAGTATTTT.

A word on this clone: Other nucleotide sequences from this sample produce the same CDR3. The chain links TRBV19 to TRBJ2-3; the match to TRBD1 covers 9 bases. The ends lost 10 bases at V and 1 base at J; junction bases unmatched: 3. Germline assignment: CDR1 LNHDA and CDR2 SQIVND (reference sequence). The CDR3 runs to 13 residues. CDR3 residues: CATRDRGTDTQYF. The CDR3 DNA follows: TGTGCCACCCGGGACAGGGGCACAGATACGCAGTATTTT.

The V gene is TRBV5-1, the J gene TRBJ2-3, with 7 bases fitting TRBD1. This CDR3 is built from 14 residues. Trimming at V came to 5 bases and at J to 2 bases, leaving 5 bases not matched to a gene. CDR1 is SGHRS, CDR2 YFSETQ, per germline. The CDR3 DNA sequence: TGCGCCAGCAGATTCGGACAGGTCACAGATACGCAGTATTTT. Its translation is CASRFGQVTDTQYF.

This CDR3 is CASSFYLAGGTYNEQFF. CDR3 in DNA: TGTGCCAGCAGCTTCTATCTAGCGGGAGGGACCTACAATGAGCAGTTCTTC. This chain joins TRBV7-8 and TRBJ2-1; TRBD2 aligns across 12 bases. CDR1 and CDR2 from the germline V gene are SGHVS and FQNEAQ. The ends lost 3 bases at V and 2 bases at J; junction bases unmatched: 5. This CDR3 comprises 17 residues.

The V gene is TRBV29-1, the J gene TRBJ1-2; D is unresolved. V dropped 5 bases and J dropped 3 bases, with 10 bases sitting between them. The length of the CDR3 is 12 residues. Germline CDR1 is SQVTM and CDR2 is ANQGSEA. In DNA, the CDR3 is TGCAGCGTTACGCGGTGGGACTATGGCTACACCTTC. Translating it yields CSVTRWDYGYTF.

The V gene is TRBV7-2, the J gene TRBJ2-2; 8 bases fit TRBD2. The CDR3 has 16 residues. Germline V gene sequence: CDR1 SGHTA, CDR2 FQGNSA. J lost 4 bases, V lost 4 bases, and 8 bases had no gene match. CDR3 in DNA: TGTGCCAGCAGCTCACCGGGGGGGCCGGGCACCGGGGAGCTGTTTTTT. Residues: CASSSPGGPGTGELFF.